This T cell receptor (beta chain) was recovered during a study of blood T cell repertoires in COVID-19. Study summary: Sources were T cells, B-cell-depleted T cells, or PBMCs; the material itself was cDNA or gDNA.

In assigning cohorts, the study relied on participant-reported clinical history. Exposed enrollees had met someone with a PCR-confirmed or clinician-diagnosed COVID-19 case at some point within the 2 weeks before study entry. The trim removed 0 bases at V and 3 bases at J, leaving 7 bases unmatched. The CDR3 loop spans 17 amino acids. Per germline, CDR1 MGHRA and CDR2 YSYEKL. Original data processing: The assay estimated nucleated cells by amplifying reference gene primers. Using immunoSEQ multiplex PCR, the repertoire was profiled, and TCRdb retains in-frame clones only, with some absent. That table gives V, J and clone size, and the DNA gave D and trimming. The sample consists of around 320,000 clones, roughly 90% of them appearing once.

This TCR was recovered from a woman in her thirties who had been exposed to COVID-19. The source material was PBMCs or T cells enriched from blood (not recorded which). The rearrangement uses TRBV4-1 and TRBJ2-2; the match to TRBD1 covers 7 bases. DNA for the CDR3: TGCGCCAGCAGCCAAGATGGGGCAGGGGGTTACACCGGGGAGCTGTTTTTT. This translates into CASSQDGAGGYTGELFF.